What follows describes a single TCR beta chain. This specimen belongs to a study of blood T cell repertoires in COVID-19. Background on the study: Samples representing acute and convalescent COVID-19 were sourced from the United States, Italy and Spain.

Assay used: immunoSEQ multiplex PCR; TCRdb lists only in-frame clones, some missing. The sample records some 250,000 clones, approximately 80% being singletons. Trimming removed 1 base from V and 0 bases from J, with 12 bases in between. The germline V gene encodes CDR1 LNHDA and CDR2 SQIVND (reference sequence). This CDR3 is 16 amino acids long. The chain has TRBV19 and TRBJ1-1; D not resolved. The receptor was derived from a man aged 40-50 years with acute or convalescent COVID-19. Sequencing was carried out using peripheral blood. DNA for the CDR3: TGTGCCAGTAGTATAGTGTGGCGGACTCTGAACACTGAAGCTTTCTTT. Protein product: CASSIVWRTLNTEAFF.